These T cell receptor beta chains were read from a single sample in a study of human CD8 memory T cell subsets. TCRdb re-called the 5' RACE reads; every CDR3 protein appears as one record, without DNA. Its table records about 9,300 distinct CDR3 sequences. Sequencing was performed on CD8+ T cells from PBMCs. These receptors were collected from a human donor in good health. Each CDR3 is given with its conserved first and last residue. For some rows the clone size is stated as once, few or many, or as a class when expanded; others skip it.

clone_size j_call v_call cdr3_aa
medium-sized TRBJ2-3 TRBV10-3 CAISESRTDTQYF
- TRBJ1-2 TRBV7-2 CASSFEAVTAHGYTF
- TRBJ2-2 TRBV4-2 CASSHGDSDTGELFF
- TRBJ2-7 TRBV27 CASSDRDRAYEQYF
- TRBJ2-1 TRBV7-8 CASSDHSGRTYNEQFF
- TRBJ2-1 TRBV20-1 CSARDPGAVYNEQFF
- TRBJ1-1 TRBV14 CASSLLGPNTEAFF
medium-sized TRBJ1-1 TRBV7-9 CASSLAGTGTEAFF
- TRBJ2-7 TRBV11-3 CASSPRTGENYEQYF
medium-sized TRBJ1-2 TRBV24-1 CATSEPWTGTDGNYGYTF
- TRBJ1-2 TRBV24-1 CATSEAGLNYGYTF
- TRBJ2-1 TRBV23-1 CARRGRSYYNEQFF
- TRBJ2-1 TRBV29-1 CSVIPSGSSYNEQFF
- TRBJ2-7 TRBV14 CASSRVLAGSVEQYF
- TRBJ1-1 TRBV6-1 CAGHSDTGVNTEAFF
- TRBJ2-6 TRBV29-1 CSVGIRSLFSGANVLTF
- TRBJ1-4 TRBV5-6 CASSSRFLQGLPTNEKLFF